What follows are 28 T cell receptor beta chains derived from one specimen sequenced in a study of cytomegalovirus exposure and HLA in healthy donors. Produced via immunoSEQ multiplex PCR; TCRdb's table is partial and in-frame only. The sample includes over 110,000 clones, roughly nine tenths of them seen just once. Material: PBMCs. The receptors derive from a man aged 18 to 29 in good health and CMV-seronegative.

The chain recombines TRBV5-4 with TRBJ1-2; a possible D gene is TRBD1 (6 bases). Germline V CDR1 and CDR2: SGHNT, YYREEE (reference sequence). V lost 4 bases and J 7 bases, leaving 17 bases between the germline ends. The CDR3 runs 14 residues. As DNA, the CDR3 is TGTGCCAGCAGCCCCGGACAGTCGGATAGTGGCTACACCTTC. It encodes CASSPGQSDSGYTF.

The rearrangement joins TRBV29-1 to TRBJ2-1; D is perhaps TRBD1 (6 bases). Trimming removed 4 bases from V and 7 bases from J, with 14 bases in between. This CDR3 has 13 amino acids. In germline, CDR1 is SQVTM, CDR2 ANQGSEA. The CDR3 protein is CSVGRIGGNEQFF. CDR3 bases: TGCAGCGTTGGGAGAATAGGGGGTAATGAGCAGTTCTTC.

The chain joins TRBV5-6 to TRBJ1-1; D is unclear. V lost 3 bases, J lost 0 bases, and 6 bases lay in between. CDR3 size: 13 residues. The germline V gene has CDR1 SGHDT and CDR2 YYEEEE. The CDR3 region has the DNA TGTGCCAGCAGCTCCGTATTGAACACTGAAGCTTTCTTT. Translated: CASSSVLNTEAFF. Full variable domain (outside the CDR3, taken from reference TRBV5-6 and TRBJ1-1): DAGVTQSPTHLIKTRGQQVTLRCSPKSGHDTVSWYQQALGQGPQFIFQYYEEEERQRGNFPDRFSGHQFPNYSSELNVNALLLGDSALYLCASSSVLNTEAFFGQGTRLTVV.

The chain joins TRBV28 to TRBJ1-4; a weak D match, TRBD1 (6 bases). Germline values: CDR1 MDHEN, CDR2 SYDVKM. Trimming took 4 bases from V and 13 from J, leaving 13 bases between them. The CDR3 has 12 amino acids. CDR3 nucleotides: TGTGCCAGCAGTTCAACAGGGAGAGGACTGTTTTTT. Translating it yields CASSSTGRGLFF.

This clone was counted a few times. The rearrangement links TRBV6-5 to TRBJ2-7, with 7 bases that match TRBD2. After removal of 7 bases from V and 3 bases from J, the junction contained 9 bases not matched to a gene. The germline V gene has CDR1 MNHEY and CDR2 SVGAGI. This CDR3 has 14 residues. The CDR3 loop is CASTPGGEFYEQYF. CDR3 in DNA: TGTGCCAGCACCCCTGGGGGGGAGTTCTACGAGCAGTACTTC.

V gene TRBV6-6 combines with J gene TRBJ2-2; possibly TRBD1 for D (5 bases). There are 14 residues in the CDR3. Germline V gene sequence: CDR1 MNHNY, CDR2 SVGAGI (reference sequence). Trimming stripped 5 bases from V and 3 bases from J, with 10 bases between. CDR3 nucleotides: TGTGCCAGCAGTGGGGCGCACGACACCGGGGAGCTGTTTTTT. Residues: CASSGAHDTGELFF.

The rearrangement uses TRBV7-9 and TRBJ2-7; 8 positions match TRBD1. The CDR3 is 16 residues long. J was trimmed by 3 bases and V by 8 bases; bases with no gene match: 15. Per the germline V gene, CDR1 is SEHNR and CDR2 is FQNEAQ (reference sequence). The CDR3 is CASDRTGKRGFYEQYF. Here the CDR3 DNA reads TGTGCCAGCGACAGGACAGGGAAAAGAGGATTCTACGAGCAGTACTTC.

This clone was found once. The gene calls are TRBV5-6 and TRBJ2-1; 9 positions agree with TRBD2. Germline CDR1 is SGHDT and CDR2 is YYEEEE. Trimming cost V 0 bases and J 4 bases; bases outside gene matches: 2. There are 15 residues in the CDR3. CDR3 in amino acids: CASSLGLAEYNEQFF. The CDR3 DNA reads as TGTGCCAGCAGCTTGGGACTAGCGGAGTACAATGAGCAGTTCTTC.

The chain carries TRBV2 and TRBJ1-5; 8 bases map to TRBD1. Germline CDR1 reads SNHLY; CDR2 reads FYNNEI. The CDR3 length is 14 residues. V was clipped by 5 bases and J by 5 bases; unmatched bases: 5. CDR3 amino acids: CASSPDREDQPQHF. CDR3 coding DNA: TGTGCCAGCAGTCCGGACAGGGAAGATCAGCCCCAGCATTTT.

About this clone: Within the sample, other DNA sequences also encode this same CDR3. The chain employs TRBV18 and TRBJ1-2, with TRBD1 as a possible D gene (6 bases). In germline, CDR1 is KGHSH, CDR2 LQKENI. The CDR3 loop spans 13 amino acids. V was cut by 1 base and J by 6 bases, with 9 bases left in between. CDR3 nucleotide sequence: TGTGCCAGCTCACCACGACAGGAGGATGGCTACACCTTC. Its protein is CASSPRQEDGYTF.

This clone has just a few counts. This chain uses TRBV7-8 with TRBJ2-5, with 7 bases matching TRBD1. CDR1 is SGHVS and CDR2 is FQNEAQ in the germline V gene. V dropped 1 base and J dropped 5; count of bases not matched to a gene: 1. The CDR3 sequence is 13 residues long. The CDR3 DNA reads as TGTGCCAGCAGCTTAGTACAGGGGGAGACCCAGTACTTC. Its translation is CASSLVQGETQYF.

This sequence joins TRBV11-2 and TRBJ2-7; the match to TRBD1 covers 8 bases. Germline CDR1 and CDR2: SGHAT and FQNNGV. V lost 4 bases, J lost 3 bases, and 11 bases stayed unmatched. The CDR3 length is 16 residues. The CDR3 bases are TGTGCCAGCAGCTGGCCCCGACAGGGGCCTCGCTACGAGCAGTACTTC. This sequence encodes CASSWPRQGPRYEQYF.

The chain recombines TRBV10-3 with TRBJ2-5, with D perhaps TRBD1 (7 bases). Per the germline V gene, CDR1 is ENHRY and CDR2 is SYGVKD. Trimming removed 3 bases from V and 4 bases from J, with 15 bases in between. This CDR3 contains 15 residues. In DNA, the CDR3 is TGTGCCATCAGTGAAGGAGGGGGCCTGGGAGAGACCCAGTACTTC. This translates into CAISEGGGLGETQYF.

This clone came up once. The chain carries TRBV29-1 and TRBJ2-5; TRBD2 matches 10 bases. There are 14 residues in the CDR3. Germline V gene data show CDR1 as SQVTM and CDR2 as ANQGSEA. The V segment lost 7 bases and the J segment 7 bases; nucleotides outside the gene matches: 12. CDR3 in DNA: TGCAGCGGATCACTCCGGGCTAGCGGGGGGACCCAGTACTTC. Residues: CSGSLRASGGTQYF.

The chain is built from TRBV4-2 and TRBJ2-1; D may be TRBD2 (6 bases). The germline gives CDR1 LGHNA, CDR2 YNFKEQ. The length of the CDR3 is 17 residues. Trimming took 4 bases from V and 3 from J, leaving 19 bases between them. The CDR3 coding sequence is TGTGCCAGCAGCCTCAAACCAGTGGGGGGAGACTACAATGAGCAGTTCTTC. Its protein is CASSLKPVGGDYNEQFF.

The rearrangement links TRBV6-1 to TRBJ2-3; tentative D call: TRBD1 (6 bases). This CDR3 contains 16 residues. Per germline, CDR1 MNHNS and CDR2 SASEGT. V lost 4 bases and J lost 0, with 14 bases in between. CDR3 protein: CASSGTGTLSTDTQYF. The CDR3 DNA reads TGTGCCAGCAGTGGTACTGGGACACTTAGCACAGATACGCAGTATTTT.

CDR3 loop: CASRRPGQGAYEQYF. The DNA for the CDR3 is TGTGCCAGCAGACGCCCGGGACAGGGGGCTTACGAGCAGTACTTC. The rearrangement uses TRBV11-2 and TRBJ2-7; 12 bases are shared with TRBD1. CDR3 size: 15 residues. V shed 6 bases and J 4 bases; nucleotides not matched to a gene: 7. Germline CDR1 reads SGHAT; CDR2 reads FQNNGV.

The CDR3 nucleotides are TGCGCCAGCAGCCAAGAAGAACACAGGCCCAAAAACATTCAGTACTTC. Its translation is CASSQEEHRPKNIQYF. The chain combines TRBV4-1 with TRBJ2-4, with D maybe TRBD1 (5 bases). Germline lookup yields CDR1 MGHRA and CDR2 YSYEKL. The germline V and J ends were trimmed by 0 bases and 2 bases, with 11 bases remaining between them. CDR3 size: 16 residues.

J is TRBJ2-1 and V is TRBV5-6, with TRBD2 matching 10 bases. V shed 4 bases, J shed 6 bases, and the junction held 16 bases outside the gene matches. Germline-derived CDR1 and CDR2 are SGHDT and YYEEEE. The CDR3 runs 18 residues. In nucleotides, the CDR3 is TGTGCCAGCAGCCTCCCCCCGGCTAGCGGGAGCCAACGCAATGAGCAGTTCTTC. Its translation is CASSLPPASGSQRNEQFF.

The chain joins TRBV23-1 to TRBJ1-2; 7 bases fit TRBD1. TRBV23-1 carries the ORF label, with uncertain function. This CDR3 comprises 14 residues. The ends lost 3 bases at V and 4 bases at J; junction bases unmatched: 5. The CDR3 region is CASSQMGQPYGYTF. CDR3 sequence (DNA): TGCGCCAGCAGTCAGATGGGACAGCCCTATGGCTACACCTTC.

The rearrangement uses TRBV9 and TRBJ1-2, with 8 bases identical to TRBD1. Trimming removed 0 bases from V and 7 bases from J; junction bases left unmatched: 8. Germline CDR1 reads SGDLS; CDR2 reads YYNGEE. This CDR3 is built from 15 residues. The CDR3 DNA reads as TGTGCCAGCAGCGTAGAAGGCCAGGGGGCGCGTGGCTACACCTTC. This encodes CASSVEGQGARGYTF.

The gene calls are TRBV28 and TRBJ1-1; 8 bases line up with TRBD1. Germline CDR1 is MDHEN and CDR2 is SYDVKM. Losses at the gene ends were 4 bases for V and 3 bases for J; bases not matched to a gene: 7. The CDR3 spans 15 residues. The CDR3 coding sequence is TGTGCCAGCAGTTCGACAGGGGCTCTCGACACTGAAGCTTTCTTT. It codes for CASSSTGALDTEAFF.

This chain uses TRBV9 with TRBJ2-7; 7 nucleotides line up with TRBD2. With V trimmed by 6 bases and J by 0 bases, 6 bases remained unmatched. This CDR3 has 14 amino acids. The germline CDR1 and CDR2 sequences are SGDLS and YYNGEE. The DNA for the CDR3 is TGTGCCAGCAACCCGAGCGGGATCTCCTACGAGCAGTACTTC. It codes for CASNPSGISYEQYF.

The chain combines TRBV7-2 with TRBJ2-5; TRBD1 is a possible D gene (5 bases). V gave up 1 base and J gave up 9 bases, with 6 bases separating them. The germline gives CDR1 SGHTA, CDR2 FQGNSA. The CDR3 is 11 amino acids. Written as DNA, the CDR3 is TGTGCCAGCAGCTTAGAGGGGCCCCAGTACTTC. This gives the protein CASSLEGPQYF. Full variable domain (outside the CDR3, taken from reference TRBV7-2 and TRBJ2-5): GAGVSQSPSNKVTEKGKDVELRCDPISGHTALYWYRQSLGQGLEFLIYFQGNSAPDKSGLPSDRFSAERTGGSVSTLTIQRTQQEDSAVYLCASSLEGPQYFGPGTRLLVL.

This clone was detected only a few times. The V call is TRBV19, the J call TRBJ2-3; 8 bases match TRBD2. J lost 5 bases, V lost 5 bases, and 6 bases had no gene match. This CDR3 contains 14 residues. Germline V gives CDR1 LNHDA, CDR2 SQIVND (reference sequence). The CDR3 here is CASSFSGVGDTQYF. The CDR3 nucleotides are TGTGCCAGTAGTTTTAGCGGGGTGGGAGATACGCAGTATTTT. Full variable domain (rest looked up from reference TRBV19 and TRBJ2-3): DGGITQSPKYLFRKEGQNVTLSCEQNLNHDAMYWYRQDPGQGLRLIYYSQIVNDFQKGDIAEGYSVSREKKESFPLTVTSAQKNPTAFYLCASSFSGVGDTQYFGPGTRLTVL.

This clone was observed a handful of times. This chain joins TRBV5-1 and TRBJ2-7; TRBD1 aligns across 11 bases. This CDR3 spans 15 amino acids. The V and J ends lost 3 bases and 6 bases, in that order; junction bases with no gene match: 8. Germline V gene sequence: CDR1 SGHRS, CDR2 YFSETQ. CDR3 residues: CASSSGQGAGSEQYF. CDR3 DNA sequence: TGCGCCAGCAGCTCCGGACAGGGGGCGGGAAGCGAGCAGTACTTC.

This chain uses TRBV28 with TRBJ2-5; 8 bases line up with TRBD1. There are 15 residues in the CDR3. V was pared by 5 bases and J by 3 bases, with 8 bases of the junction left unmatched. The germline V gene encodes CDR1 MDHEN and CDR2 SYDVKM. This chain's CDR3 is CASSQFQDREETQYF. In nucleotides, the CDR3 is TGTGCCAGCAGTCAATTCCAGGACAGGGAAGAGACCCAGTACTTC.

The CDR3 loop reads CASIGGGSTNEKLFF. The CDR3 DNA reads as TGTGCCAGTATAGGGGGCGGATCAACTAATGAAAAACTGTTTTTT. The V gene is TRBV19, the J gene TRBJ1-4; TRBD1 matches at 7 bases. This CDR3 has 15 residues. The trim removed 7 bases at V and 0 bases at J, leaving 5 bases unmatched. Germline V CDR1 and CDR2: LNHDA, SQIVND (reference sequence).